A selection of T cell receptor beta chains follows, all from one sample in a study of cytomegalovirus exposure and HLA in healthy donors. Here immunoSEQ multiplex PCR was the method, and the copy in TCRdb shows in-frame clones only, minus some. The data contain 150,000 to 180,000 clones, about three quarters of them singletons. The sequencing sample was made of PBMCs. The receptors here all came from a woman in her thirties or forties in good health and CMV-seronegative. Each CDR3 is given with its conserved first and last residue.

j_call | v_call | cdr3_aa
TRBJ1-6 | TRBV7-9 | CASSPSSYNSPLHF
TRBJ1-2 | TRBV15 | CATSGGQGGYGYTF
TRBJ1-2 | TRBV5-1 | CASSPSRQGNGYTF
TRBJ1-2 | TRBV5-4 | CASSPVDRVGYTF
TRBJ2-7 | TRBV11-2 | CASSTYGTGFYEQYF
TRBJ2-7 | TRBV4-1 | CASSQALGQGTEQYF
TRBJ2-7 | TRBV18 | CASSPYGGGKSSYEQYF
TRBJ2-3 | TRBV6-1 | CASSEGTSTDTQYF
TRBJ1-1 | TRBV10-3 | CAISAREGPNTEAFF
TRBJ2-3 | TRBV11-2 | CASSLGLADTQYF
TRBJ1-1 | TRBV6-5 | CASSYSGGAGHTEAFF
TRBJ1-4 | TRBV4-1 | CASSLQGLTNEKLFF
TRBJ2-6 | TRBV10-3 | CAIMAGTGANVLTF
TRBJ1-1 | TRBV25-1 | CASSESQGAGTEAFF
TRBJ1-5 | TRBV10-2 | CASLSGFIGNQPQHF
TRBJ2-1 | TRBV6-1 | CASSEDQVYNEQFF
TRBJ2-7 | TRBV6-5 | CASSYSSAGGPYEQYF
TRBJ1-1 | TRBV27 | CASSPQGRGTEAFF
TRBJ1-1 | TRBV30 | CAWSVQGDTEAFF
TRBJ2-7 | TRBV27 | CASSLLAGVGGEQYF
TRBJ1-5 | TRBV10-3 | CAISPGGVSKQPQHF
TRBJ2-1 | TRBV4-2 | CASSRTSGQLTYNEQFF
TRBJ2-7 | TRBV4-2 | CASSQDRGGREQYF
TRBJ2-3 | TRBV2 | CASRAEVSTDTQYF
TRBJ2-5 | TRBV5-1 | CASSLAAGVQETQYF
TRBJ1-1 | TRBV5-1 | CASSLGLGADEAFF
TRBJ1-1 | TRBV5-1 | CASRVGDTEAFF
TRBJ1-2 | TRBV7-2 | CASSKGQGGGYTF
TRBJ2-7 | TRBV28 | CASRTGQPLGEQYF
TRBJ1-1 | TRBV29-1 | CSVGGRANTEAFF
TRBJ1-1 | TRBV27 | CASSLSLPVNTEAFF
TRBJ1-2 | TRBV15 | CATSRDPSVNAYGYTF
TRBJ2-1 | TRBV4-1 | CASSQRGGLGGSNEQFF
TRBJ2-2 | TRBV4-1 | CASSPSPLDPSNTGELFF
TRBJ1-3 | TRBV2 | CASNSLLNPGNTIYF
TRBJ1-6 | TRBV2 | CASSEQGPINSPLHF
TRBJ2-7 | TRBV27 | CASSSYRGMRYEQYF
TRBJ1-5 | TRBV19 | CASNPWGGSNQPQHF
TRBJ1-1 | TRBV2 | CFAGNTEAFF
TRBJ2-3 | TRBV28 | CASSLNSGGTDTDTQYF
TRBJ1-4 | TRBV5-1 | CASSGVTGPAGTNEKLFF
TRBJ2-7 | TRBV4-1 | CASSQDLRQGREYF
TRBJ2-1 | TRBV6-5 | CASSSPDRRRNEQFF
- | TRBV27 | CARRQGRECNQPQYF
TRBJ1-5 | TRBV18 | CASSRNEGGGDQPQHF
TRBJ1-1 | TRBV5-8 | CASSTRTGKAFF
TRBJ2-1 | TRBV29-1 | CSVWAATNEQFF
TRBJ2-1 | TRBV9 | CASSVVGGGQGYNEQFF
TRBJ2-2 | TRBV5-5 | CASSLRERSYGGELFF
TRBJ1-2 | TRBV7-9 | CASSSGTGFGGYGYTF
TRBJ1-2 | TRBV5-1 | CASSLTQGKGGYTF
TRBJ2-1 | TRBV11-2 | CASSLQRGGAKQFF
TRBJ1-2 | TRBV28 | CASETQGANPNYGYTF